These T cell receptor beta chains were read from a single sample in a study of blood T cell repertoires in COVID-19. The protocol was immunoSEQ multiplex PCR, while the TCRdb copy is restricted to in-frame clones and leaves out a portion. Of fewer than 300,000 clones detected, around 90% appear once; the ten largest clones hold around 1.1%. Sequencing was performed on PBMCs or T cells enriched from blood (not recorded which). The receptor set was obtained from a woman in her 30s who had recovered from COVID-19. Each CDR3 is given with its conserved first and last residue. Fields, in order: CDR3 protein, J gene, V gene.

cdr3_aa: CASSGALSYEQYF; j_call: TRBJ2-7; v_call: TRBV10-2
cdr3_aa: CASSLGTPQRGETQYF; j_call: TRBJ2-5; v_call: TRBV7-7
cdr3_aa: CASSLGTGAPNTIYF; j_call: TRBJ1-3; v_call: TRBV7-8
cdr3_aa: CAWRLATVEGYEQYF; j_call: TRBJ2-7; v_call: TRBV30
cdr3_aa: CASSRQGAEAFF; j_call: TRBJ1-1; v_call: TRBV12-3/TRBV12-4
cdr3_aa: CASSPPTRRGGGYTF; j_call: TRBJ1-2; v_call: TRBV7-2
cdr3_aa: CASSQDPIGLAGGHLTDTQYF; j_call: TRBJ2-3; v_call: TRBV14
cdr3_aa: CASRAPFGNTIYF; j_call: TRBJ1-3; v_call: TRBV28
cdr3_aa: CASSPTGALYEQYF; j_call: TRBJ2-7; v_call: TRBV7-9
cdr3_aa: CASSIAFGLAGLSNEQFF; j_call: TRBJ2-1; v_call: TRBV19
cdr3_aa: CASSWSQAHQPQHF; j_call: TRBJ1-5; v_call: TRBV28
cdr3_aa: CAWSLFQGGADTQYF; j_call: TRBJ2-3; v_call: TRBV30
cdr3_aa: CATSALAGRDTGELFF; j_call: TRBJ2-2; v_call: TRBV24-1
cdr3_aa: CSPEGRTDTQYF; j_call: TRBJ2-3; v_call: TRBV6-6
cdr3_aa: CASRTMPTPGLASREQFF; j_call: TRBJ2-1; v_call: TRBV19
cdr3_aa: CASKWGRSSGNTIYF; j_call: TRBJ1-3; v_call: TRBV5-8
cdr3_aa: CASSYSAPSSLGGYTF; j_call: TRBJ1-2; v_call: TRBV6-2/TRBV6-3
cdr3_aa: CASSQVWASGRARNEQFF; j_call: TRBJ2-1; v_call: TRBV3-1/TRBV3-2
cdr3_aa: CASSGQGRGSYNEQFF; j_call: TRBJ2-1; v_call: TRBV28
cdr3_aa: CASSPGHLYEQYF; j_call: TRBJ2-7; v_call: TRBV19
cdr3_aa: CASSLAGFTDTQYF; j_call: TRBJ2-3; v_call: TRBV7-3
cdr3_aa: CASSLNSRASTDTQYF; j_call: TRBJ2-3; v_call: TRBV11-2
cdr3_aa: CASSLVGSSGNTIYF; j_call: TRBJ1-3; v_call: TRBV7-2
cdr3_aa: CATSRDGGWEETTDTQYF; j_call: TRBJ2-3; v_call: TRBV15
cdr3_aa: CASSLTSAQETQYF; j_call: TRBJ2-5; v_call: TRBV7-6
cdr3_aa: CASSRTGQETQYF; j_call: TRBJ2-5; v_call: TRBV13
cdr3_aa: CASSRLAGAYEQYF; j_call: TRBJ2-7; v_call: TRBV14
cdr3_aa: CASSSRLSNQPQHF; j_call: TRBJ1-5; v_call: TRBV5-6
cdr3_aa: CASSQDGGPGENTEAFF; j_call: TRBJ1-1; v_call: TRBV4-2
cdr3_aa: CASSVQREGLETQYF; j_call: TRBJ2-5; v_call: TRBV9
cdr3_aa: CASSLQGGALSEQFF; j_call: TRBJ2-1; v_call: TRBV28
cdr3_aa: CASSPGTSLYEQYF; j_call: TRBJ2-7; v_call: TRBV18
cdr3_aa: CASSLAEDRGNHADTQYF; j_call: TRBJ2-3; v_call: TRBV5-1
cdr3_aa: CAGTSGRGEQYF; j_call: TRBJ2-7; v_call: TRBV30
cdr3_aa: CASSLLTSGANNEQFF; j_call: TRBJ2-1; v_call: TRBV5-1
cdr3_aa: CASSQTSGKAGELFF; j_call: TRBJ2-2; v_call: TRBV5-4
cdr3_aa: CAISDKTGGEQFF; j_call: TRBJ2-1; v_call: TRBV10-3
cdr3_aa: CAWSLRNEQFF; j_call: TRBJ2-1; v_call: TRBV30
cdr3_aa: CASSPRGGSYEQYF; j_call: TRBJ2-7; v_call: TRBV18
cdr3_aa: CASSLSYNEQFF; j_call: TRBJ2-1; v_call: TRBV27
cdr3_aa: CASSQVDAEGNTIYF; j_call: TRBJ1-3; v_call: TRBV4-3
cdr3_aa: CACSPGGTDTQYF; j_call: TRBJ2-3; v_call: TRBV30
cdr3_aa: CASSQDIGGGTYNEQFF; j_call: TRBJ2-1; v_call: TRBV4-3
cdr3_aa: CASSLPEGHTDTQYF; j_call: TRBJ2-3; v_call: TRBV5-1
cdr3_aa: CASSIAGTGGIHEQFF; j_call: TRBJ2-1; v_call: TRBV19
cdr3_aa: CASSPHMNTEAFF; j_call: TRBJ1-1; v_call: TRBV6-2/TRBV6-3
cdr3_aa: CASSYPRTHPYNEQFF; j_call: TRBJ2-1; v_call: TRBV6-2/TRBV6-3
cdr3_aa: CASSPLAGMSTGELFF; j_call: TRBJ2-2; v_call: TRBV18
cdr3_aa: CASSWEGLGAKNIQYF; j_call: TRBJ2-4; v_call: TRBV19
cdr3_aa: CASSLTRGSDNEQFF; j_call: TRBJ2-1; v_call: TRBV11-3
cdr3_aa: CSARGVKEQYF; j_call: TRBJ2-7; v_call: TRBV20-1
cdr3_aa: CASSLPAGYNNEQFF; j_call: TRBJ2-1; v_call: TRBV28
cdr3_aa: CASSFTGDVGYTF; j_call: TRBJ1-2; v_call: TRBV28